This TCR beta chain originates from a study of blood T cell repertoires in COVID-19. Sequenced by immunoSEQ multiplex PCR; TCRdb stores in-frame clones only, minus some. The table records roughly 200,000 clones, around 94% of them present only once. The sample consisted of peripheral blood. The TCR sequence derives from a man younger than 45 with COVID-19, enrolled during active disease.

The CDR3 loop reads CASSYGTGTNYYTF. The CDR3 DNA reads TGTGCCAGCAGTTACGGTACAGGGACTAATTACTACACCTTC. This chain connects TRBV6-5 to TRBJ1-2, with D maybe TRBD1 (6 bases). This CDR3 comprises 14 residues. Germline-derived CDR1 and CDR2 are MNHEY and SVGAGI. V lost 2 bases to trimming and J lost 10 bases, with 17 bases between them.